This T cell receptor beta chain is drawn from a study of blood T cell repertoires in COVID-19. Study at large: In each case, the material was cDNA or gDNA derived from T cells, B-cell-depleted T cells, or PBMCs.

Among Cohort 3 donors, those recovered had two negative PCRs, clearance, or symptom resolution. The table came from immunoSEQ multiplex PCR; TCRdb's copy has only in-frame clones and leaves some out. The sample lists about 180,000 clones; more than 75% were seen once. There are 14 residues in the CDR3. V gave up 5 bases and J gave up 3 bases, with 12 bases separating them. CDR1 MDHEN and CDR2 SYDVKM come from the germline V gene. Sequencing was performed on PBMCs or T cells enriched from blood (not recorded which). The TCR was taken from a woman aged 25 to 39 who had recovered from COVID-19. The J gene is TRBJ2-3, the V gene TRBV28, with a tentative D call TRBD2 (5 bases). The CDR3 is CASSPMDWTDTQYF. The CDR3, as DNA: TGTGCCAGCAGTCCCATGGACTGGACAGATACGCAGTATTTT.